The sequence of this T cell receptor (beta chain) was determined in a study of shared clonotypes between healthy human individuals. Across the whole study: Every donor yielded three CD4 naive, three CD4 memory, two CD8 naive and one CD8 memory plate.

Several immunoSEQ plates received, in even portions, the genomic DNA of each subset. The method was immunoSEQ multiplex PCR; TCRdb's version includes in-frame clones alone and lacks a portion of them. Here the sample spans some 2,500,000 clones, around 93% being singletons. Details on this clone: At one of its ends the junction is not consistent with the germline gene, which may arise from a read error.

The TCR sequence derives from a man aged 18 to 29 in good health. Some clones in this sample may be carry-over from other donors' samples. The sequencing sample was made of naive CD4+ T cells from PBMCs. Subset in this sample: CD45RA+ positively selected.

The CDR3 here is CASSLAGQGVF. The CDR3, as DNA: TGTGCCAGCAGCTTGGCAGGACAAGGCGTCTTC. V is TRBV7-9 and J is TRBJ1-2, with D tentatively TRBD1 (5 bases). The length of the CDR3 is 11 residues. Germline V CDR1 and CDR2: SEHNR, FQNEAQ (reference sequence).